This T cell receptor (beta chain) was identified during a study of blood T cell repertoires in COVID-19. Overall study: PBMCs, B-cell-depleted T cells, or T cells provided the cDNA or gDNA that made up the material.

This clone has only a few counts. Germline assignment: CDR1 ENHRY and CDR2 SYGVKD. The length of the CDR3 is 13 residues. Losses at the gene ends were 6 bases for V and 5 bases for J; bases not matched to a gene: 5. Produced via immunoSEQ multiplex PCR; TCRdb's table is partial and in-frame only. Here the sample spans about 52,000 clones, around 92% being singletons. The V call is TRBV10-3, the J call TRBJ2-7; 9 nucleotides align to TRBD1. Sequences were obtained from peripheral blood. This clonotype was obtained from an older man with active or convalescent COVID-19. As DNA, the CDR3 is TGTGCCATCAGACAACAGGGGGCACACGAGCAGTACTTC. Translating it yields CAIRQQGAHEQYF.